These 5 T cell receptor beta chains were sequenced from one sample in a study of blood T cell repertoires in COVID-19. Produced via immunoSEQ multiplex PCR; TCRdb's table is partial and in-frame only. In the table there are a few hundred thousand clones, around 87% of which are singletons. The specimen sequenced was PBMCs or T cells enriched from blood (not recorded which). The receptor source for this set is a man aged 40-49 years in a cohort exposed to, infected with or recovered from COVID-19 (not recorded which).

V gene TRBV28 combines with J gene TRBJ1-6; 9 bases are shared with TRBD1. V dropped 5 bases and J dropped 12; count of bases not matched to a gene: 8. Germline-derived CDR1 and CDR2 are MDHEN and SYDVKM. The CDR3 is made up of 14 amino acids. The CDR3 DNA follows: TGTGCCAGCAGTCCAGGACAGGGGAAATTACCCCTCCACTTT. This encodes CASSPGQGKLPLHF.

This rearrangement joins TRBV2 to TRBJ2-7, with D perhaps TRBD1 (6 bases). In germline, CDR1 is SNHLY, CDR2 FYNNEI. Trimming stripped 4 bases from V and 6 bases from J, with 16 bases between. The CDR3 has 14 residues. The CDR3 DNA is TGTGCCAGCAGTGCCCAGGGGTGGGGGAGCGAGCAGTACTTC. Amino acid sequence: CASSAQGWGSEQYF.

This clone was counted only a few times. The gene calls are TRBV7-9 and TRBJ2-7, with TRBD1 matching 7 bases. Germline V lookup: CDR1 SEHNR, CDR2 FQNEAQ (reference sequence). J was trimmed by 3 bases and V by 5 bases; bases with no gene match: 10. The CDR3 runs to 15 residues. The CDR3, as DNA: TGTGCCAGCAGCGTATCAGGGGGTGTGGGCTACGAGCAGTACTTC. It specifies CASSVSGGVGYEQYF.

The sample holds a few counts of this clone. The chain couples TRBV5-1 to TRBJ1-2; TRBD1 agrees at 12 bases. From germline, CDR1 is SGHRS and CDR2 YFSETQ. V gave up 3 bases and J gave up 3 bases; unmatched junction bases: 3. The CDR3 has 15 residues. The CDR3 region has the DNA TGCGCCAGCAGCTGGGGACAGGGGGCCGACTATGGCTACACCTTC. As protein: CASSWGQGADYGYTF.

This chain uses TRBV6-6 with TRBJ1-5; TRBD1 matches 7 bases. CDR1 and CDR2 from the germline V gene are MNHNY and SVGAGI (reference sequence). Trimming removed 7 bases from V and 1 base from J; junction bases left unmatched: 7. The CDR3 is 15 amino acids. The CDR3 DNA is TGTGCCAGCAAACGACAGGGTCAAAGCAATCAGCCCCAGCATTTT. Its protein product is CASKRQGQSNQPQHF.